A selection of T cell receptor beta chains follows, all from one sample in a study of OX40 agonist ivuxolimab in advanced cancers. TCRdb's copy holds only in-frame clones and misses some; the assay was immunoSEQ multiplex PCR. The sample holds around 80,000 clones, approximately 86% seen once. The sequencing used CD4+ or CD8+ T cells sorted from blood, collected in a trial of the OX40 agonist ivuxolimab. The receptors here all came from an adult with an advanced solid tumor such as melanoma, head and neck, liver or kidney cancer. Both conserved end residues are part of each CDR3. The D gene is left open where the match is weak. Some rows have no size entry. The others give once, few or many, or a class for an expanded clone.

D gene,V gene,J gene,clone size,CDR3 protein,CDR3 DNA
-,TRBV5-4,TRBJ2-4,-,CASSLGGTSIQYF,TGTGCCAGCAGCCTTGGCGGGACTTCCATTCAGTACTTC
-,TRBV11-1,TRBJ2-1,-,CASSSYRVGVEEQFF,TGTGCCAGCAGCTCTTACAGGGTTGGGGTTGAGGAGCAGTTCTTC
-,TRBV27,TRBJ1-6,-,CASSYTGTDSPLHF,TGTGCCAGCAGTTACACCGGGACGGATTCACCCCTCCACTTT
-,TRBV6-6,TRBJ2-7,-,CASSPSRGAPGEQYF,TGTGCCAGCAGTCCCTCAAGGGGGGCGCCCGGTGAGCAGTACTTC
-,TRBV4-2,TRBJ2-3,once,CASSQVADTQYF,TGTGCCAGCAGCCAAGTAGCAGATACGCAGTATTTT
TRBD2,TRBV19,TRBJ2-2,once,CASSIVNPGLGRGAGELFF,TGTGCCAGTAGTATTGTCAACCCCGGCCTGGGACGGGGGGCCGGGGAGCTGTTTTTT
-,TRBV6-5,TRBJ1-1,-,CASSINTEAFF,TGTGCCAGCAGTATCAACACTGAAGCTTTCTTT
TRBD1,TRBV30,TRBJ1-6,-,CAWGRDRGFRLLNSPLHF,TGTGCCTGGGGCCGGGACAGGGGGTTCCGACTACTAAATTCACCCCTCCACTTT
TRBD2,TRBV5-1,TRBJ2-3,-,CASSLLLAGYADTQYF,TGCGCCAGCAGCTTGCTACTAGCGGGGTACGCAGATACGCAGTATTTT
TRBD2,TRBV9,TRBJ2-3,-,CASSVVAGGSGTDTQYF,TGTGCCAGCAGCGTAGTGGCGGGGGGGAGTGGCACAGATACGCAGTATTTT
TRBD1,TRBV6-1,TRBJ1-4,-,CASSERGQATNEKLFF,TGTGCCAGCAGTGAGAGGGGACAGGCAACTAATGAAAAACTGTTTTTT
-,TRBV5-8,TRBJ2-5,-,CASSLWGSEETQYF,TGTGCCAGCAGCTTGTGGGGGTCGGAGGAGACCCAGTACTTC
-,TRBV9,TRBJ2-5,-,CASSVVDEGTQYF,TGTGCCAGCAGCGTAGTAGATGAGGGGACCCAGTACTTC
TRBD1,TRBV28,TRBJ1-4,-,CASIGTGAGGEKLFF,TGTGCCAGCATCGGAACAGGGGCGGGCGGTGAAAAACTGTTTTTT
-,TRBV9,TRBJ2-1,-,CASSVDGGHGREQFF,TGTGCCAGCAGCGTAGACGGGGGCCACGGTCGGGAGCAGTTCTTC
-,TRBV4-2,TRBJ1-2,few,CASSHSGTTNYGYTF,TGTGCCAGCAGCCATTCCGGGACAACTAACTATGGCTACACCTTC
TRBD1,TRBV28,TRBJ1-1,-,CASSLRRGRQEAFF,TGTGCCAGCAGTTTAAGGAGGGGGCGGCAAGAAGCTTTCTTT
-,TRBV7-3,TRBJ2-3,-,CASSPKRVDTQYF,TGTGCCAGCAGCCCAAAACGGGTAGATACGCAGTATTTT